The sequence of this T cell receptor beta chain was determined in a study of early T cells in non-severe SARS-CoV-2 infection. Study-wide context: With bulk RNA from unsorted whole blood as input, sequencing yielded unpaired chains. Overall study results and limits: There was a bias toward anti-spike CD8 responses in VDJdb matching, which missed private and CD4 specificities.

In the case of this clonotype: Its antigen remains unidentified.

Individual cDNA molecules received unique molecular identifiers during library preparation. TCRdb reanalysed the 5' RACE reads using MiXCR and keeps one entry per CDR3 protein. The profile shows over 70,000 distinct CDR3 sequences, about an eighth of them singletons. This TCR was recovered from an adult who was a healthcare worker with PCR-confirmed SARS-CoV-2 infection or an uninfected control (not recorded which). Material for sequencing was whole blood.

For the CDR3, the DNA is TGTGCCAGCAGTTTAGCGCATGGGTATGGCTACACCTTC. Translation: CASSLAHGYGYTF. The chain uses TRBV12-3 or TRBV12-4 and TRBJ1-2; D is unclear. This CDR3 contains 13 residues. Trimming removed 0 bases at V and 5 bases at J, with 7 bases between.